This TCR beta chain was captured in a study of response to subunit inactivated influenza vaccine. Germline V gene lookup returns CDR1 DFQATT and CDR2 SNEGSKA (reference sequence). This CDR3 spans 12 amino acids. V was clipped by 7 bases and J by 5 bases, with 13 bases between them. TCRdb redid the calling of the RT-PCR reads with MiXCR, one entry per CDR3 protein. The table lists 400,000 to 650,000 distinct CDR3 sequences, 7.2% of them singletons. The V gene is TRBV20-1, the J gene TRBJ2-3; possibly TRBD2 for D (6 bases). This clonotype was obtained from a man between 45 and 75 years old who received an inactivated influenza vaccine. Sequencing used PBMCs from blood, obtained roughly 24 months after vaccination. CDR3: CSVYVGGDTQYF. In DNA, the CDR3 is TGCAGTGTATATGTCGGGGGAGATACGCAGTATTTT.